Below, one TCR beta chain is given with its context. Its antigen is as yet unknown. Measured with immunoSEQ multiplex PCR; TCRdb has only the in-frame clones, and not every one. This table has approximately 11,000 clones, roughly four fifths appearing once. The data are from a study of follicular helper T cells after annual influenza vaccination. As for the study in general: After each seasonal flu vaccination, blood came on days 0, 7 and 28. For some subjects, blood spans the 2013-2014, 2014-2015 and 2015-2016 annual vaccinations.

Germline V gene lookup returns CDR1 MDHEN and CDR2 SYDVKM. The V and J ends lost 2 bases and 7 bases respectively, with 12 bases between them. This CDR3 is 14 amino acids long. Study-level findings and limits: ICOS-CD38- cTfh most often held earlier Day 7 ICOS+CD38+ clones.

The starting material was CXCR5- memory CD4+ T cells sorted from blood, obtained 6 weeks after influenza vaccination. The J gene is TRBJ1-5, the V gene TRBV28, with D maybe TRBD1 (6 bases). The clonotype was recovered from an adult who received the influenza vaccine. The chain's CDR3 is CASSLRTAGQPQHF. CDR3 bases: TGTGCCAGCAGTTTACGGACAGCTGGGCAGCCCCAGCATTTT.